This is a list of T cell receptor beta chains from one sample in a study of T cell responses to AZD1222 COVID-19 vaccine. Only in-frame clones appear in the TCRdb table, and some are missing; sequencing was by immunoSEQ multiplex PCR. Here the sample spans about 88,000 clones, 90% to 95% being singletons. Sequencing used peripheral blood, obtained on day 0 of MenACWY control vaccination. These receptors all come from an adult in good health. Each CDR3 is given with its conserved first and last residue. A D gene is named only where the DNA matches it firmly.

J: TRBJ2-3
D: TRBD2
V: TRBV7-2
CDR3: CASSSQAGGLDTQYF
DNA: TGTGCCAGCAGCTCCCAAGCGGGGGGCCTCGATACGCAGTATTTT

J: TRBJ1-1
D: NA
V: TRBV19
CDR3: CASTINGGTEAFF
DNA: TGTGCCAGTACCATAAATGGGGGCACTGAAGCTTTCTTT

J: TRBJ2-3
D: NA
V: TRBV4-3
CDR3: CASSLQEGDTQYF
DNA: TGCGCCAGCAGCCTACAAGAGGGAGATACGCAGTATTTT

J: TRBJ1-6
D: TRBD1
V: TRBV6-5
CDR3: CASGRQGANSPLHF
DNA: TGTGCCAGCGGACGACAGGGGGCCAATTCACCCCTCCACTTT

J: TRBJ1-1
D: TRBD1
V: TRBV19
CDR3: CASSDGQGAYTEAFF
DNA: TGTGCCAGTAGTGACGGACAGGGGGCTTACACTGAAGCTTTCTTT

J: TRBJ1-1
D: NA
V: TRBV28
CDR3: CASSFRSLGVRNTEAFF
DNA: TGTGCCAGCAGTTTCAGGTCCTTAGGAGTTAGGAACACTGAAGCTTTCTTT

J: TRBJ2-7
D: NA
V: TRBV7-9
CDR3: CASSPRGASGPYEQYF
DNA: TGTGCCAGCAGCCCAAGGGGGGCTAGCGGTCCCTACGAGCAGTACTTC

J: TRBJ1-1
D: NA
V: TRBV23-1
CDR3: CASSRRPGENTEAFF
DNA: TGCGCCAGCAGTCGGCGGCCAGGGGAGAACACTGAAGCTTTCTTT

J: TRBJ2-7
D: TRBD2
V: TRBV5-6
CDR3: CASIRTSGSYEQYF
DNA: TGTGCCAGCATCCGGACTAGCGGCTCCTACGAGCAGTACTTC

J: TRBJ1-1
D: NA
V: TRBV6-5
CDR3: CASRDRDAEAFF
DNA: TGTGCCAGCAGGGACAGAGACGCTGAAGCTTTCTTT

J: TRBJ2-7
D: TRBD2
V: TRBV6-4
CDR3: CASDSASGISYEQYF
DNA: TGTGCCAGCGATTCGGCTAGCGGGATCTCCTACGAGCAGTACTTC